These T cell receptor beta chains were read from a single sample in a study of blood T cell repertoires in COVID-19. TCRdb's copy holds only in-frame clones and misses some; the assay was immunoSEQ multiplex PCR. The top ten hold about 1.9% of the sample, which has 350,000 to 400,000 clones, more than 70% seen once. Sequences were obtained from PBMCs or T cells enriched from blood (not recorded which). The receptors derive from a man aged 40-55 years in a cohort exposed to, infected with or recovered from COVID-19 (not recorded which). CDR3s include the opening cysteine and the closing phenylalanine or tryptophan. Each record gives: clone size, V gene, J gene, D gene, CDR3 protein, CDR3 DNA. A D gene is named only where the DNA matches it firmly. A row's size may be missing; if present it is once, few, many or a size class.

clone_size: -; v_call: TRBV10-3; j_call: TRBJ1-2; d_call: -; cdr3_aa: CAIGDSPNYGYTF; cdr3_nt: TGTGCCATAGGAGACAGCCCTAACTATGGCTACACCTTC
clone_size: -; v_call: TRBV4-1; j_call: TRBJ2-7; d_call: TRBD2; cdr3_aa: CASSQGTSGSGYSYEQYF; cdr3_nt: TGCGCCAGCAGCCAGGGGACTAGCGGGAGTGGTTACTCCTACGAGCAGTACTTC
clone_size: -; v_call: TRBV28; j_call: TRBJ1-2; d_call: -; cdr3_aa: CASSTGLAGYTF; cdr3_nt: TGTGCCAGCAGTACCGGACTAGCTGGCTACACCTTC
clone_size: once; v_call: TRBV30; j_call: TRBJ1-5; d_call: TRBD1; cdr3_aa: CACGTGGSGQPQHF; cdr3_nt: TGTGCCTGTGGGACAGGGGGTTCGGGTCAGCCCCAGCATTTT
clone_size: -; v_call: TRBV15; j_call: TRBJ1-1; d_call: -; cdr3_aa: CATSRDREGTEAFF; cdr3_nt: TGTGCCACCAGCAGAGATAGGGAGGGCACTGAAGCTTTCTTT
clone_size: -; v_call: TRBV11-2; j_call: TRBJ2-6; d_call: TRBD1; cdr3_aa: CASSLYGQGTGANVLTF; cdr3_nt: TGTGCCAGCAGCTTGTACGGACAGGGTACTGGGGCCAACGTCCTGACTTTC
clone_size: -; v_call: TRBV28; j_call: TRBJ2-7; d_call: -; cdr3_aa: CASSWAGPYEQYF; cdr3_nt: TGTGCCAGCAGTTGGGCAGGGCCCTACGAGCAGTACTTC
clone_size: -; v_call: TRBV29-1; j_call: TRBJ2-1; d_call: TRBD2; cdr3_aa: CSVDPSGSNEQFF; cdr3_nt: TGCAGCGTTGATCCTAGCGGGAGCAATGAGCAGTTCTTC
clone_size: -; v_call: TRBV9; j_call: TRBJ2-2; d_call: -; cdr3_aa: CASSGGVNTGELFF; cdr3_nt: TGTGCCAGCAGCGGGGGAGTAAACACCGGGGAGCTGTTTTTT
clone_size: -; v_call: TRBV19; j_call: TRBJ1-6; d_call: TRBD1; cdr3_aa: CASSLPPTGTDNSPLHF; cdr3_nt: TGTGCCAGTAGTCTCCCTCCCACCGGGACAGATAATTCACCCCTCCACTTT
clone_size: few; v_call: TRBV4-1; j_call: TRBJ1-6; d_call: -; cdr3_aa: CASSHPLDFSPLHF; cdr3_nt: TGCGCCAGCAGCCACCCTTTGGACTTTTCACCCCTCCACTTT
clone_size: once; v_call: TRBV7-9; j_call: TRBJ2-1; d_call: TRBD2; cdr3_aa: CASSPTGGNEQFF; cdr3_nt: TGTGCCAGCAGCCCGACCGGGGGGAATGAGCAGTTCTTC
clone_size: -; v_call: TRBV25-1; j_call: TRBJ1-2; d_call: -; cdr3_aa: CASSQRQDSYGYTF; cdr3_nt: TGTGCCAGCAGCCAAAGGCAGGACAGCTATGGCTACACCTTC
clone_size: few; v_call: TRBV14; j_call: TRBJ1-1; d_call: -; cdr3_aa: CASSQQGSTEAFF; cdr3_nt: TGTGCCAGCAGCCAGCAGGGGTCCACTGAAGCTTTCTTT
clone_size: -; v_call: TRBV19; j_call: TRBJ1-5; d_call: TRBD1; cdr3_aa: CASSAVDRGYNQPQHF; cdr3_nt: TGTGCCAGTAGCGCGGTCGACAGGGGGTACAATCAGCCCCAGCATTTT
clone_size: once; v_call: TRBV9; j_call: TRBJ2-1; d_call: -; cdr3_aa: CASSVAYNEQFF; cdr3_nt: TGTGCCAGCAGCGTAGCTTACAATGAGCAGTTCTTC
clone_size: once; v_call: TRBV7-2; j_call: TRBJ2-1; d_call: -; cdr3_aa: CASSLPGSSYNEQFF; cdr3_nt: TGTGCCAGCAGCTTACCCGGGAGCTCCTACAATGAGCAGTTCTTC
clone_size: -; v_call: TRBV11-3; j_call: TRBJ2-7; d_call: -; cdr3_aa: CASSLVLQGRYEQYF; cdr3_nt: TGTGCCAGCAGCTTAGTCCTGCAGGGGCGGTACGAGCAGTACTTC
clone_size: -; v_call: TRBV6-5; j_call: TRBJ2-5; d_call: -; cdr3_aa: CASSSQNLYQETQYF; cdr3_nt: TGTGCCAGCAGTTCCCAGAACCTCTACCAAGAGACCCAGTACTTC
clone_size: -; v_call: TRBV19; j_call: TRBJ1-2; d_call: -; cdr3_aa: CASLSWGLNYGYTF; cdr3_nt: TGTGCCAGTCTATCGTGGGGGCTTAACTATGGCTACACCTTC
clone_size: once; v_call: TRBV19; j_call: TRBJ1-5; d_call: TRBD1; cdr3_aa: CASSEGGVGQPQHF; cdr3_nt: TGTGCCAGTAGTGAAGGGGGCGTGGGTCAGCCCCAGCATTTT
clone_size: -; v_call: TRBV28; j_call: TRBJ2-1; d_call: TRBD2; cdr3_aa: CASSSTSGRLYNEQFF; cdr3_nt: TGTGCCAGCAGCTCGACTAGCGGGAGGTTGTACAATGAGCAGTTCTTC
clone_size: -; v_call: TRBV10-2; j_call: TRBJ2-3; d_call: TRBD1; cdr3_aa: CASRGTGTDTQYF; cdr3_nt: TGCGCCAGCAGGGGGACAGGGACAGATACGCAGTATTTT
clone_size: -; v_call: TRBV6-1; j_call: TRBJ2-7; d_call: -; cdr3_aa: CASSEGTILKQYF; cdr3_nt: TGTGCCAGCAGTGAAGGGACTATCCTGAAGCAGTACTTC
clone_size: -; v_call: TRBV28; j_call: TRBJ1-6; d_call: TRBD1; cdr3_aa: CASSHPTGTLNSPLHF; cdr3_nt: TGTGCCAGCAGCCACCCGACAGGGACCCTGAATTCACCCCTCCACTTT
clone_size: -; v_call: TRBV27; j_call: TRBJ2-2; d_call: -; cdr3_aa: CASSLRRRDTGELFF; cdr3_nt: TGTGCCAGCAGTTTGAGGAGGCGGGACACCGGGGAGCTGTTTTTT
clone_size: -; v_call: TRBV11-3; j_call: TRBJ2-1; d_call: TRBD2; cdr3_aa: CASSFRGGTLNEQFF; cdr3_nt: TGTGCCAGCAGCTTTCGGGGGGGGACGTTGAATGAGCAGTTCTTC
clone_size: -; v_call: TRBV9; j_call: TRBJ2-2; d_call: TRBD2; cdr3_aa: CASSVGGRAAGELFF; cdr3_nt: TGTGCCAGCAGCGTAGGGGGGAGGGCTGCCGGGGAGCTGTTTTTT
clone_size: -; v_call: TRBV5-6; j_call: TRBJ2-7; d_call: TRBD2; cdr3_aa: CASSSIWSGSPHEQYF; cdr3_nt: TGTGCCAGCAGCTCCATTTGGAGCGGGAGTCCTCACGAGCAGTACTTC
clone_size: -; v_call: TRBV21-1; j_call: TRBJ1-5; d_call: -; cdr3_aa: CASSKAKGDRLNQPQHF; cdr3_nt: TGTGCCAGCAGCAAAGCGAAGGGGGACAGGCTCAATCAGCCCCAGCATTTT
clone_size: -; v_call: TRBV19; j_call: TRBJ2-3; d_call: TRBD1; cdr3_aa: CASSIPRGQGTDTQYF; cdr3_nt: TGTGCCAGTAGTATCCCCAGGGGGCAGGGCACAGATACGCAGTATTTT
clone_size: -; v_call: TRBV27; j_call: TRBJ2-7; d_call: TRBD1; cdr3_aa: CASSPLQGTGEYEQYF; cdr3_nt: TGTGCCAGCAGTCCCCTGCAGGGGACAGGAGAATACGAGCAGTACTTC
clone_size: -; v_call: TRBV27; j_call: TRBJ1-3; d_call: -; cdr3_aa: CASSLSNTIYF; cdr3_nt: TGTGCCAGCAGTTTGAGTAACACCATATATTTT
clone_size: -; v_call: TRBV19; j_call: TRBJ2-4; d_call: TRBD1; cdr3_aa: CASSIGDRGRRNIQYF; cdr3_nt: TGTGCCAGTAGTATTGGGGACAGGGGGAGGAGAAACATTCAGTACTTC
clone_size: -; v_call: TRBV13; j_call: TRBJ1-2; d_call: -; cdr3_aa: CASSPPENYGYTF; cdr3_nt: TGTGCCAGCAGCCCACCCGAGAACTATGGCTACACCTTC